The source of this T cell receptor beta chain is a study of T cell repertoires in cytomegalovirus infection. Study background: Matching HLA type and CMV infection were both indicated by public TCR beta signatures. Study findings and constraints: Using cumulative public TCR beta family frequency, the authors identified those who carried CMV together with the relevant HLA. CMV-specific TCR beta clonotypes restricted by HLA-C were the ones dominating the ex vivo response.

The V end lost 6 bases, the J end lost 6 bases, and 10 bases lay between the germline ends. Germline V CDR1 and CDR2: SQVTM, ANQGSEA. The CDR3 consists of 11 residues. TCRdb reprocessed the reads with MiXCR, giving one entry per CDR3 protein. The sample lists approximately 400,000 distinct CDR3 sequences; under 40% were seen once. This clonotype occurred a few times. Its target is unknown. J is TRBJ2-3 and V is TRBV29-1; no clear D gene. The origin of this receptor is a human donor in good health (CMV status not recorded). Some clones in this sample may be carry-over from other donors' samples. The sequenced sample was PBMCs. The CDR3 here is CSVTQRDTQYF. CDR3 bases: TGCAGCGTGACCCAGAGGGATACGCAGTATTTT.